One and the same sample provided the 28 T cell receptor beta chains below, sequenced in a study of tumor-infiltrating lymphocytes in oesophageal squamous cell carcinoma. TCRdb reprocessed the PCR reads via MiXCR and lists one record per CDR3 protein. The data hold 10,000 or so distinct CDR3 sequences, with roughly 64% observed a single time. The sample consisted of esophageal tumor tissue. The source is a female donor with esophageal squamous cell carcinoma.

The gene calls are TRBV6-1 and TRBJ2-7; 11 positions match TRBD2. The J call may be wrong; the DNA end is better matched by TRBJ2-1. The CDR3 runs 18 residues. The germline V gene has CDR1 MNHNS and CDR2 SASEGT. CDR3 sequence reads: CASSSRTSGHPSYNEQFF. The CDR3 DNA reads as TGTGCCAGCAGTTCCCGGACTAGCGGGCACCCCTCCTACAATGAGCAGTTCTTC.

This clonotype was seen a handful of times. The chain couples TRBV28 to TRBJ1-2; TRBD1 is a possible D gene (6 bases). Germline V lookup: CDR1 MDHEN, CDR2 SYDVKM. Trimming removed 2 bases from V and 3 bases from J, with 16 bases in between. The CDR3 runs 16 residues. This CDR3 is CASSLGSRGQYYGYTF. The CDR3 nucleotides are TGTGCCAGCAGTTTAGGCTCCCGGGGGCAGTACTATGGCTACACCTTC.

V is TRBV6-1 and J is TRBJ2-3; TRBD1 matches 9 bases. Gene TRBJ2-1 matches the end of the DNA better, so the J call may be wrong. This CDR3 is built from 16 residues. CDR1 and CDR2 (germline): MNHNS, SASEGT. The CDR3 region has the DNA TGTGCCAGCAGCGAACAGGGGGCCCGGGAATGGGGAGAGCAGTTCTTC. Encoded protein: CASSEQGAREWGEQFF.

This clonotype was detected only a few times. The rearrangement joins TRBV12-3 or TRBV12-4 to TRBJ2-7; D call uncertain. Trimming took off 5 bases at V and 1 base at J, with 6 bases between the two ends. The CDR3 totals 12 residues. The CDR3 bases are TGTGCCAGCAGTAAAAGGTCCTACGAGCAGTACTTC. Residues: CASSKRSYEQYF.

The V call is TRBV20-1, the J call TRBJ2-1; D assignment may be TRBD1 or TRBD2 (6 bases each). The V end lost 4 bases, the J end lost 8 bases, and 15 bases lay between the germline ends. The germline V gene has CDR1 DFQATT and CDR2 SNEGSKA (reference sequence). This CDR3 is built from 13 residues. CDR3 protein: CSAMTGLIHEQFF. The CDR3 region has the DNA TGCAGTGCTATGACAGGACTAATCCATGAGCAGTTCTTC.

This clonotype was seen a single time. The chain links TRBV7-3 to TRBJ2-3, with 10 positions matching TRBD2. Per the germline V gene, CDR1 is SGHTA and CDR2 is FQGTGA. CDR3 size: 16 residues. Trimming removed 5 bases from V and 2 bases from J; junction bases left unmatched: 7. As DNA, the CDR3 is TGTGCCAGCAGCCCAGCTAGCGGGAGTATCACAGATACGCAGTATTTT. Its protein is CASSPASGSITDTQYF.

The chain joins TRBV7-8 to TRBJ2-1; D remains ambiguous. TRBJ2-5 matches the DNA end more closely, so the J call is doubtful. This CDR3 is built from 12 residues. CDR1 SGHVS and CDR2 FQNEAQ come from the germline V gene. The CDR3 DNA sequence: TGTGCCAGCAGCTTACCCAAAGAGACCCAGTACTTC. Its protein is CASSLPKETQYF.

The chain joins TRBV7-2 to TRBJ1-3; 7 nucleotides match TRBD1. The CDR3 has 15 residues. From germline, CDR1 is SGHTA and CDR2 FQGNSA. J was trimmed by 4 bases and V by 5 bases; bases with no gene match: 8. CDR3 protein: CASSPRQGGGNTIYF. The DNA for the CDR3 is TGTGCCAGCAGCCCCAGACAGGGAGGAGGAAACACCATATATTTT. Based on the CDR3 plus reference TRBV7-2 and TRBJ1-3, the full variable domain is GAGVSQSPSNKVTEKGKDVELRCDPISGHTALYWYRQSLGQGLEFLIYFQGNSAPDKSGLPSDRFSAERTGGSVSTLTIQRTQQEDSAVYLCASSPRQGGGNTIYFGEGSWLTVV.

The J gene is TRBJ2-7, the V gene TRBV12-3 or TRBV12-4; either TRBD1 or TRBD2 may supply D (7 bases each). With 8 bases removed from V and 4 bases from J, the gap between germline ends came to 18 bases. The CDR3 is 14 residues long. The CDR3 DNA follows: TGTGCCAGCGGATTGGGGGGGACAGCTTACGAGCAGTACTTC. Translated, it gives CASGLGGTAYEQYF.

This clonotype was counted a few times. The rearrangement uses TRBV6-5 and TRBJ2-3, with TRBD2 matching 9 bases. CDR3 length equals 16 residues. Germline V gene lookup returns CDR1 MNHEY and CDR2 SVGAGI. V was clipped by 1 base and J by 3 bases; unmatched bases: 5. Here the CDR3 reads CASSYLRGGWTDTQYF. The CDR3 nucleotides read TGTGCCAGCAGTTACTTGCGGGGGGGCTGGACAGATACGCAGTATTTT.

The chain employs TRBV7-3 and TRBJ1-1; a weak D match, TRBD1 (5 bases). Germline V gene data show CDR1 as SGHTA and CDR2 as FQGTGA. Trimming took off 2 bases at V and 0 bases at J, with 7 bases between the two ends. This CDR3 has 14 residues. CDR3 nucleotide sequence: TGTGCCAGCAGCTTAGGGGCAATGAACACTGAAGCTTTCTTT. It translates to CASSLGAMNTEAFF.

The V gene is TRBV7-9, the J gene TRBJ2-5, with 10 nucleotides matching TRBD1. Losses at the gene ends were 1 base for V and 12 bases for J; bases not matched to a gene: 5. Germline V gives CDR1 SEHNR, CDR2 FQNEAQ (reference sequence). This CDR3 has 13 residues. CDR3 residues: CASSLDRDRGEYF. The CDR3 region has the DNA TGTGCCAGCAGCTTAGACCGGGACAGGGGTGAGTACTTC.

The rearrangement uses TRBV12-3 or TRBV12-4 and TRBJ2-5; tentative D call: TRBD2 (6 bases). The V and J ends lost 7 bases and 4 bases respectively, with 13 bases between them. There are 13 residues in the CDR3. In nucleotides, the CDR3 is TGTGCCAGCAACGGAGGGGTCTTAGAGACCCAGTACTTC. Amino acids: CASNGGVLETQYF.

The rearrangement joins TRBV7-2 to TRBJ2-4; D may be TRBD2 (6 bases). This CDR3 spans 16 amino acids. V lost 5 bases to trimming and J lost 0 bases, with 14 bases between them. Per the germline V gene, CDR1 is SGHTA and CDR2 is FQGNSA. The CDR3: CASSLLRGIAKNIQYF. The CDR3 DNA reads TGTGCCAGCAGCCTACTCCGGGGGATAGCCAAAAACATTCAGTACTTC.

This rearrangement joins TRBV7-8 to TRBJ1-1; no reliable D call. This CDR3 contains 17 residues. Deletions cut 1 base from V and 1 base from J, with 16 bases between. CDR1 is SGHVS, CDR2 FQNEAQ, per germline. For the CDR3, the DNA is TGTGCCAGCAGCTTAGGATTCGGGGTTCGACAGAACACTGAAGCTTTCTTT. It translates to CASSLGFGVRQNTEAFF.

CDR3 sequence reads: CASNAPGQGANTEAFF. Here the CDR3 DNA reads TGTGCCAGCAATGCTCCGGGACAGGGTGCGAACACTGAAGCTTTCTTT. This chain connects TRBV7-2 to TRBJ1-1; 9 nucleotides match TRBD1. Germline V gene data show CDR1 as SGHTA and CDR2 as FQGNSA. Trimming at V came to 7 bases and at J to 1 base, leaving 10 bases not matched to a gene. The CDR3 spans 16 residues.

This sequence joins TRBV7-4 and TRBJ2-4; no definite D call. Near its end, the DNA agrees better with TRBJ2-1, so the J call may be wrong. Germline CDR1 reads SGHVT; CDR2 reads SQSDAQ. The CDR3 spans 14 residues. In DNA, the CDR3 is TGTGCCAGCAGCTTGGACGGACGCTACAATGAGCAGTTCTTC. It is translated as CASSLDGRYNEQFF.

Worth noting for this clonotype: This may stem from a read error, because a much larger clone lies one nucleotide away. The V and J genes are TRBV5-1 and TRBJ2-5, with 8 bases aligning to TRBD2. Germline CDR1 reads SGHRS; CDR2 reads YFSETQ. The CDR3 has 15 amino acids. Unmatched junction bases numbered 12, after V lost 0 bases and J lost 11 bases. This CDR3 is CASSLGTSTYNEQYF. CDR3 in DNA: TGCGCCAGCAGCTTGGGGACTAGCACCTACAATGAGCAGTACTTC.

Here the CDR3 reads CASSFQAYNEQFF. CDR3 coding DNA: TGTGCCAGCAGCTTCCAGGCCTACAATGAGCAGTTCTTC. This rearrangement joins TRBV7-6 to TRBJ2-5, with D unresolved. The closer fit of TRBJ2-1 to the DNA end suggests the J call may be wrong. The CDR3 consists of 13 residues. CDR1 and CDR2 (germline): SGHVS, FNYEAQ.

V gene TRBV7-2 combines with J gene TRBJ2-1, with D unresolved. The J call is in doubt because the DNA end fits TRBJ2-7 better. CDR3 length: 14 residues. Germline CDR1 reads SGHTA; CDR2 reads FQGNSA. CDR3 DNA sequence: TGTGCCAGCAGCTTAGTTGATAGAGCCTACGAGCAGTACTTC. Translating gives CASSLVDRAYEQYF.

J is TRBJ1-4 and V is TRBV7-3; 8 positions agree with TRBD1. Looked up from germline, CDR1 is SGHTA and CDR2 is FQGTGA. There are 17 residues in the CDR3. V trimming: 5 bases; J trimming: 4 bases; junction bases outside the gene matches: 12. The CDR3 region is CASSPDKNRGYNEKLFF. In nucleotides, the CDR3 is TGTGCCAGCAGCCCGGACAAGAACAGGGGGTATAATGAAAAACTGTTTTTT.

This sequence joins TRBV28 and TRBJ2-7; D unclear. The assigned J gene may be wrong: the sequence end matches TRBJ2-5 better. Germline V gives CDR1 MDHEN, CDR2 SYDVKM. The CDR3 spans 13 residues. CDR3 sequence reads: CASSFQYQETQYF. Here the CDR3 DNA reads TGTGCCAGCAGTTTTCAGTACCAAGAGACCCAGTACTTC.

J is TRBJ2-3 and V is TRBV7-3; D call uncertain. CDR3 size: 17 residues. Germline CDR1 SGHTA, CDR2 FQGTGA. V shed 6 bases and J shed 2 bases, with 21 bases lying between them. CDR3 residues: CASSLTARSTYTDTQYF. The CDR3 region has the DNA TGTGCCAGCAGTCTCACAGCCCGGTCGACCTACACAGATACGCAGTATTTT.

By frequency in the sample, this clonotype is medium-sized (0.01 to 0.1%). A much more abundant neighbour one base away suggests this may be a read error. This chain joins TRBV7-6 and TRBJ2-5; D may match TRBD1 or TRBD2 (6 bases each). The CDR3 runs to 15 residues. The germline CDR1 and CDR2 sequences are SGHVS and FNYEAQ. V lost 5 bases and J 11 bases, leaving 24 bases between the germline ends. CDR3 protein: CASSGRQGRYNEQYF. The CDR3 bases are TGTGCCAGCAGCGGACGGCAGGGGAGGTACAATGAGCAGTACTTC. Full variable domain (outside the CDR3, taken from reference TRBV7-6 and TRBJ2-5): GAGVSQSPRYKVTKRGQDVALRCDPISGHVSLYWYRQALGQGPEFLTYFNYEAQQDKSGLPNDRFSAERPEGSISTLTIQRTEQRDSAMYRCASSGRQGRYNEQYFGPGTRLLVL.

This sequence joins TRBV7-6 and TRBJ2-1; tentatively, D is TRBD2 (5 bases). The tail of the sequence fits TRBJ2-7 better, so the J call may be wrong. The CDR3 totals 14 residues. Per the germline V gene, CDR1 is SGHVS and CDR2 is FNYEAQ. CDR3: CASSLEDGFYEQYF. The CDR3 nucleotides are TGTGCCAGCAGCTTGGAGGACGGATTCTACGAGCAGTACTTC.

The chain recombines TRBV5-5 with TRBJ2-7, with a possible D match to TRBD1 (5 bases). Trimming removed 0 bases from V and 5 bases from J, with 6 bases in between. The CDR3 has 12 residues. In germline, CDR1 is SGHKS, CDR2 YYEKEE (reference sequence). CDR3 DNA sequence: TGTGCCAGCAGCTTGGTCAGGGACGAGCAGTACTTC. As protein: CASSLVRDEQYF.

This clonotype was recorded at least ten times. The V call is TRBV7-2, the J call TRBJ2-5, with 7 bases fitting TRBD1. The J call may be incorrect, as the DNA end agrees better with TRBJ2-7. Germline lookup yields CDR1 SGHTA and CDR2 FQGNSA. CDR3 length: 14 amino acids. DNA of the CDR3: TGTGCCAGCAGCACGGACAGGCAATCCTACGAGCAGTACTTC. The encoded protein is CASSTDRQSYEQYF.

The chain has TRBV11-2 and TRBJ2-3; D unresolved. Trimming shortened V by 8 bases and J by 2 bases, and 14 bases separated the two germline ends. Germline V gives CDR1 SGHAT, CDR2 FQNNGV. CDR3 length equals 14 residues. CDR3 in amino acids: CASSFGSTTDTQYF. The DNA of the CDR3 is TGTGCCAGCTCGTTCGGAAGCACCACAGATACGCAGTATTTT.